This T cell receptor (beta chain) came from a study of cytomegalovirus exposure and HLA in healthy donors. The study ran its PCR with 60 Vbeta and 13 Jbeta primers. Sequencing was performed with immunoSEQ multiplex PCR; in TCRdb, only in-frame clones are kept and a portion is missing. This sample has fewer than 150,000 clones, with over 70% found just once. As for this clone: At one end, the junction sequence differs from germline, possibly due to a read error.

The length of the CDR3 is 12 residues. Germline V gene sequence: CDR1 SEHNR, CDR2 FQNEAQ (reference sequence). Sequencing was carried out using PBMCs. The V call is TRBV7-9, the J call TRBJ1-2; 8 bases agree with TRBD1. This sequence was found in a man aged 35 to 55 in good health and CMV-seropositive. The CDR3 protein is CSSSSGGRGYTF. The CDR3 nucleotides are TGTTCCAGCAGTTCAGGGGGCCGGGGCTACACCTTC.